This T cell receptor beta chain appears in the sequencing data of a study of T cell responses to AZD1222 COVID-19 vaccine. About this clone: Its specificity is unknown.

Study results and caveats: None of the repertoires were sampled until the peak T cell response had passed. The study found vaccine-associated CD4 TCRs spanning spike, dominant at 160-218 and 743-854.

TCRdb's table, derived via immunoSEQ multiplex PCR, lists solely in-frame clones and lacks some. This table holds 90,000 to 130,000 clones, 70% to 90% found once. The CDR3 has 15 residues. CDR1 is SGHNT, CDR2 YENEEA, per germline. Trimming pared 4 bases from V and 2 bases from J, leaving 12 bases between. This chain uses TRBV11-3 with TRBJ2-1; D is possibly TRBD2 (6 bases). The TCR sequence derives from an adult who received the AZD1222 COVID-19 vaccine. The sample consisted of peripheral blood, taken 28 days after the second AZD1222 dose. The DNA of the CDR3 is TGTGCCAGCAGCTCACTACTAGCCCCCTACAATGAGCAGTTCTTC. This codes for CASSSLLAPYNEQFF.